This TCR beta chain was captured in a study of OX40 agonist ivuxolimab in advanced cancers. In the study overall: Patients with prior anti-PD-1, anti-PD-L1 or anti-CTLA-4 therapy were eligible; roughly 41% had some.

The data were produced by immunoSEQ multiplex PCR, yet TCRdb's version contains in-frame clones alone and is incomplete. The table records 70,000 to 75,000 clones, roughly nine tenths of them present only once. This CDR3 has 15 amino acids. Germline V gene sequence: CDR1 MRHNA, CDR2 SNTAGT. Exclusion applied to patients with autoimmune disease history or systemic immunosuppression. Here the sequenced sample was CD4+ or CD8+ T cells sorted from blood, taken in a trial of the OX40 agonist ivuxolimab. This rearrangement joins TRBV6-4 to TRBJ1-3, with D perhaps being TRBD1 or TRBD2 (5 bases each). The DNA end is more similar to TRBJ2-2, so the J call may be wrong. The TCR was taken from an adult with an advanced solid tumor such as melanoma, head and neck, liver or kidney cancer. This chain's CDR3 is CASSDGRAGTGELFF. The CDR3 DNA reads TGTGCCAGCAGTGACGGCAGGGCGGGCACCGGGGAGCTGTTTTTT.